The 7 T cell receptor beta chains presented below share a single source sample, sequenced in a study of early stage breast cancer tumors. The table came from immunoSEQ multiplex PCR; TCRdb's copy has only in-frame clones and leaves some out. In the table there are 50,000 to 65,000 clones, more than 60% of which are singletons. Sequenced input: blood. These TCRs come from a person under 45 with breast cancer.

This clone was observed a few times. The gene calls are TRBV30 and TRBJ1-2; D might be TRBD1 (5 bases). The length of the CDR3 is 11 residues. Deletions cut 3 bases from V and 5 bases from J, with 7 bases between. Germline V gives CDR1 GTSNPN, CDR2 SVGIG (reference sequence). CDR3 DNA: TGTGCCTGGAGCGGGACGTATGGCTACACCTTC. It codes for CAWSGTYGYTF.

This chain uses TRBV19 with TRBJ2-1; possibly TRBD2 for D (5 bases). Germline CDR1 is LNHDA and CDR2 is SQIVND (reference sequence). This CDR3 is 15 amino acids long. The V gene lost 2 bases and the J gene lost 0 bases, with 8 bases spanning the gap. Here the CDR3 reads CASSIKRSSYNEQFF. For the CDR3, the DNA is TGTGCCAGTAGTATAAAGCGGAGCTCCTACAATGAGCAGTTCTTC.

The chain combines TRBV2 with TRBJ2-1, with TRBD2 matching over 9 bases. Looked up from germline, CDR1 is SNHLY and CDR2 is FYNNEI. The trim removed 2 bases at V and 6 bases at J, leaving 5 bases unmatched. The CDR3 length is 15 residues. CDR3 DNA sequence: TGTGCCAGCAGTGAAACAGTGACTAGCGGCAATGAGCAGTTCTTC. Amino acid sequence: CASSETVTSGNEQFF. Complete variable domain (other parts from reference TRBV2 and TRBJ2-1): EPEVTQTPSHQVTQMGQEVILRCVPISNHLYFYWYRQILGQKVEFLVSFYNNEISEKSEIFDDQFSVERPDGSNFTLKIRSTKLEDSAMYFCASSETVTSGNEQFFGPGTRLTVL.

V and J are TRBV11-1 and TRBJ2-5; the D gene is possibly TRBD1 (5 bases). Germline V gene lookup returns CDR1 SGHAT and CDR2 FQDESV (reference sequence). Trimming removed 3 bases from V and 1 base from J, with 9 bases in between. The CDR3 is 14 amino acids. The CDR3 here is CASSFEQGQETQYF. Here the CDR3 DNA reads TGTGCCAGCAGCTTCGAGCAGGGCCAAGAGACCCAGTACTTC. Variable domain in full (rest from reference TRBV11-1 and TRBJ2-5): EAEVAQSPRYKITEKSQAVAFWCDPISGHATLYWYRQILGQGPELLVQFQDESVVDDSQLPKDRFSAERLKGVDSTLKIQPAELGDSAMYLCASSFEQGQETQYFGPGTRLLVL.

The chain has TRBV19 and TRBJ2-7, with D possibly TRBD2 on 5 matching bases. The germline V gene has CDR1 LNHDA and CDR2 SQIVND (reference sequence). Between the trimmed V and J ends, which lost 5 bases and 0 bases, there was a span of 14 bases. The CDR3 length is 15 residues. DNA for the CDR3: TGTGCCAGTAGTCCCAGTCTAGGGAGCTCCTACGAGCAGTACTTC. This translates into CASSPSLGSSYEQYF.

The chain carries TRBV7-6 and TRBJ1-5; tentatively, D is TRBD1 (5 bases). Germline V gives CDR1 SGHVS, CDR2 FNYEAQ. V was shortened by 1 base and J by 5 bases, with 12 bases between the two germline ends. CDR3 length equals 15 residues. CDR3: CASSLGGRVYQPQHF. The CDR3 nucleotides read TGTGCCAGCAGCTTAGGGGGCAGGGTTTATCAGCCCCAGCATTTT.

This clone was recorded a few times. The rearrangement joins TRBV1 to TRBJ2-5; TRBD1 is the table's D call and was not checked against the DNA. TRBV1 is a pseudogene locus. CDR3 length: 14 amino acids. For the CDR3, the DNA is TGCACCAGCACTAAGGACAGGGGGCAGGAGACCCAGTACTTC. Translating gives CTSTKDRGQETQYF.